This T cell receptor beta chain emerged from a study of control samples from healthy donors and cancer patients. Profiled with immunoSEQ multiplex PCR; TCRdb holds only in-frame clones, not every one. The sample lists roughly 100,000 clones, approximately 86% occurring once. CDR1 is LGHDT and CDR2 is YNNKEL in the germline V gene (reference sequence). V shed 4 bases, J shed 7 bases, and the junction held 7 bases outside the gene matches. This CDR3 spans 16 amino acids. The receptor was derived from a man younger than 40 in good health. This chain links TRBV3-1 (or the pseudogene TRBV3-2) with TRBJ1-6; 10 bases map to TRBD1. The sequencing sample was made of blood. CDR3 coding DNA: TGTGCCAGCAGCCTCCGGGACAGGGGTGACAATTCACCCCTCCACTTT. It encodes CASSLRDRGDNSPLHF.